This section outlines one T cell receptor (beta chain) sequence together with its context. What antigen it recognizes has not been identified. The record has no base qualities; no much larger clone is one base away. Relative to germline, V is missing 7 bases and J is missing 6 bases, with 15 bases of the junction outside any gene match. The germline V gene provides CDR1 SQVTM and CDR2 ANQGSEA. Taken from cysteine to phenylalanine, the CDR3 has 15 residues. Here the CDR3 DNA is all that survives: 45 bases in frame from base 1. The time point label on this specimen signifies: baseline before first vaccination. The vaccinee samples were drawn from two UK trials, COV001 and COV002, one of which was a single-blind randomized controlled phase 2/3 trial testing AZD1222 (ChAdOx1 nCoV-19) in healthy adults. Trial participant PBMC samples were collected at day 0 and day 28 after the second dose for TCRbeta chain sequencing.

These data originate in a study of T cell responses to AZD1222 COVID-19 vaccine (dated by TCRdb to the early 2020s). Study-wide context: AZD1222 recipients whose second dose came at about 4 weeks and those whose second dose came at about 12 weeks were combined into one group, since spike-specific TCR depth and breadth did not differ between the two schedules. TCR sequencing was performed for over 230 trial participants, of whom around 200 were given two doses of AZD1222 and around 25 were given two doses of MenACWY control vaccine. Trial participants were enrolled by age into 18-55, 56-69 and 70-plus year subgroups, with approximately 150, 28 and 58 TCR-sequenced participants respectively.

The CDR3 regions of human TCRbeta chains were subjected to immunosequencing. For the original study's pipeline: TCRs in the repertoires were compared against a reference library of SARS-CoV-2-specific TCRs that had been generated with the MIRA antigen-specificity platform. Breadth was defined as the fraction of unique TCRs that were SARS-CoV-2-associated. Depth was defined as the fraction of total T cells that were SARS-CoV-2-associated. Using the MIRA data, every spike-specific TCR was mapped to the spike region that the TCR reacted to and assigned to either a CD4 or a CD8 class. Log10-transformed breadth and depth values were compared by one-way ANOVA with Sidak's multiple comparisons tests. TCRdb's version of the immuneACCESS table is confined to in-frame rearrangements and falls short of the full clone set. An unresolved V gene accounts for under half of the shortfall where checked; the remainder is of unknown origin. V and J calls and clone size come straight from that table; D and trimming were deduced from the DNA. The sample includes around 88,000 clones, with about nine tenths observed a single time. The ten largest clones represent around 6.7% of the sample.

What the study reported, not specific to this receptor: Only five to seven AZD1222 recipients were SARS-CoV-2 seropositive at baseline, limiting conclusions about previously exposed vaccinees. Reportedly, almost half of the unique spike-specific TCRs recognized epitopes lying outside the regions that are mutated in the B.1.351 and B.1.1.7 variants. Because no day 14 peak-response samples were available, the repertoires could be characterized only after the peak T cell response. The 56-69-year group was small, and its depth increase did not reach significance, likely because of low power. The whole spike protein was spanned by vaccine-associated CD4 TCRs, and dominant responses were seen in regions 160-218 and 743-854. Participants were mostly white British, with more females than males. The authors suggested clonal diversity may have been underestimated. After two AZD1222 doses, both the breadth and the depth of spike-specific TCRs were significantly higher than at day 0 and than in MenACWY recipients.

The V and J genes are TRBV29-1 and TRBJ2-1; TRBD2 aligns with 7 central bases. The TCR originated in an adult in good health. The material was peripheral blood, obtained on day 0 of AZD1222 vaccination. The CDR3 sequence is CSGLLVSGFSNEQFF. The nucleotide sequence is TGCAGCGGGCTACTAGTTAGCGGGTTTAGCAATGAGCAGTTCTTC.